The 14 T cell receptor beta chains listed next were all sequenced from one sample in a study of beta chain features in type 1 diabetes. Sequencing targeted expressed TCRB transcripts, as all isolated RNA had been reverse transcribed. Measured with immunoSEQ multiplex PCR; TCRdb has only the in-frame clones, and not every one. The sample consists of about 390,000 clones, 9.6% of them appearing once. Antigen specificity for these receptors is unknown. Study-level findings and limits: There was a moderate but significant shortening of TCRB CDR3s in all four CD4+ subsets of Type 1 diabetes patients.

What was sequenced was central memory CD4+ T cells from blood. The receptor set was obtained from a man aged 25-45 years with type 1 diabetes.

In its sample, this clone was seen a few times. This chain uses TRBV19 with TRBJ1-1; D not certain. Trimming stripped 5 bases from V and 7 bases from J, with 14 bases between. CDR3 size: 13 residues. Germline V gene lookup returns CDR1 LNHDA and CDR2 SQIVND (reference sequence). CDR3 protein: CASSPRPDGEAFF. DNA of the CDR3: TGTGCCAGTAGTCCTCGGCCCGACGGTGAAGCTTTCTTT. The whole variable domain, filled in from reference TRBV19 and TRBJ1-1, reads DGGITQSPKYLFRKEGQNVTLSCEQNLNHDAMYWYRQDPGQGLRLIYYSQIVNDFQKGDIAEGYSVSREKKESFPLTVTSAQKNPTAFYLCASSPRPDGEAFFGQGTRLTVV.

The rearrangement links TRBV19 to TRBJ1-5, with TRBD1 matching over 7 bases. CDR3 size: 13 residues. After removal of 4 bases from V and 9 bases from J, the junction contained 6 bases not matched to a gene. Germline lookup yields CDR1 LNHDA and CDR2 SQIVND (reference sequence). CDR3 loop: CASSSDRARPQHF. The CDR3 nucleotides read TGTGCCAGTAGTAGTGACAGGGCAAGGCCCCAGCATTTT.

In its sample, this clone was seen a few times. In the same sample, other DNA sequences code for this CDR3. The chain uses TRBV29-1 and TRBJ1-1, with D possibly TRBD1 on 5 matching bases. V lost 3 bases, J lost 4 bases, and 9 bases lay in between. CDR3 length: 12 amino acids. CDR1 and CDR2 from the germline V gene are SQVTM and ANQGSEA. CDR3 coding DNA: TGCAGCGTTGAGGGTGGGGGCACTGAAGCTTTCTTT. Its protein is CSVEGGGTEAFF.

CDR3 in amino acids: CASSDNHGADTQYF. DNA for the CDR3: TGTGCCAGTAGTGACAATCACGGGGCAGATACGCAGTATTTT. J is TRBJ2-3 and V is TRBV19; TRBD2 is a possible D gene (5 bases). The germline V gene has CDR1 LNHDA and CDR2 SQIVND (reference sequence). V lost 5 bases and J 4 bases, leaving 13 bases between the germline ends. The CDR3 runs to 14 residues.

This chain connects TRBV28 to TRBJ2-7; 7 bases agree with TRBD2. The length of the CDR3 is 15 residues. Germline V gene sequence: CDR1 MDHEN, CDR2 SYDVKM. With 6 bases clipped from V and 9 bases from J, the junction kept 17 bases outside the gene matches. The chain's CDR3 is CASRIQKMGRDRQYF. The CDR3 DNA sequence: TGTGCCAGCAGGATTCAGAAAATGGGGAGGGACCGGCAGTACTTC.

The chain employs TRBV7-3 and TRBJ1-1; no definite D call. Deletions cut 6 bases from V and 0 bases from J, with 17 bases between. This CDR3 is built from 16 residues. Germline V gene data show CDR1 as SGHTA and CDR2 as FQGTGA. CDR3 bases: TGTGCCAGCAGTCCTACCCCCAATTCCATGAACACTGAAGCTTTCTTT. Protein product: CASSPTPNSMNTEAFF.

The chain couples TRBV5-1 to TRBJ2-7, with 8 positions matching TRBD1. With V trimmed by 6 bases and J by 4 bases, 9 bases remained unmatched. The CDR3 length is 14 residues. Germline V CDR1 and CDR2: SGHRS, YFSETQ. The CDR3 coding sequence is TGCGCCAGCAACGACAGGGGCGTCAGTTACGAGCAGTACTTC. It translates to CASNDRGVSYEQYF.

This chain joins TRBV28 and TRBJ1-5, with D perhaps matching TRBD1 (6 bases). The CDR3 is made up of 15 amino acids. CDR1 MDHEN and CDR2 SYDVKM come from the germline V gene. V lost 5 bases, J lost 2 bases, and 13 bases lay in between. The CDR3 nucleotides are TGTGCCAGCAGTAGGGGGGGTACGGGCAATCAGCCCCAGCATTTT. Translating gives CASSRGGTGNQPQHF.

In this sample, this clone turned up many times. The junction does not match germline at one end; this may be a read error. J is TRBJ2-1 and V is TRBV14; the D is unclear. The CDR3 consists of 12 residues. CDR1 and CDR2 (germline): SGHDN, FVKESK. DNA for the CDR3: TGTGCCAGCAGCCAAGCCGACGCATTAGGAGTCTTC. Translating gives CASSQADALGVF.

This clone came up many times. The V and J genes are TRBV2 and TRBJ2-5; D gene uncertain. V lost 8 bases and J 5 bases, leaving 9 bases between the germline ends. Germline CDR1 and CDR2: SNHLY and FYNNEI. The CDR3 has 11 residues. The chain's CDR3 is CASGGLETQYF. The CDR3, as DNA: TGTGCCAGCGGTGGGCTGGAGACCCAGTACTTC.

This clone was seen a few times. The CDR3 DNA is TGTGCCAGCAGCCAAGGGGGGGCGGATACGCAGTATTTT. Protein sequence: CASSQGGADTQYF. The rearrangement joins TRBV6-5 to TRBJ2-3; TRBD2 might be the D (7 bases). Trimming removed 6 bases from V and 6 bases from J, with 13 bases in between. This CDR3 contains 13 residues. Per the germline V gene, CDR1 is MNHEY and CDR2 is SVGAGI.

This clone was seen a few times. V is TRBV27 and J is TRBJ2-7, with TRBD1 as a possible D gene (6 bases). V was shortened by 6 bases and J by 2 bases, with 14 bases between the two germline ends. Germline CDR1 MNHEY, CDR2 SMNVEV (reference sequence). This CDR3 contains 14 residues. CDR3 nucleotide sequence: TGTGCCAGCAGGGAACGACAGGCACCCTACGAGCAGTACTTC. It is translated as CASRERQAPYEQYF.

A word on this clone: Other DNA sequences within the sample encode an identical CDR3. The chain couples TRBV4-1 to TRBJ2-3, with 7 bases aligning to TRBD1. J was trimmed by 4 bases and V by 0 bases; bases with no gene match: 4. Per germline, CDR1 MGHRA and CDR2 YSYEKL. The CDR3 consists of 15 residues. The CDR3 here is CASSQDWDSPDTQYF. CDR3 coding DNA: TGCGCCAGCAGCCAAGATTGGGACAGCCCAGATACGCAGTATTTT.

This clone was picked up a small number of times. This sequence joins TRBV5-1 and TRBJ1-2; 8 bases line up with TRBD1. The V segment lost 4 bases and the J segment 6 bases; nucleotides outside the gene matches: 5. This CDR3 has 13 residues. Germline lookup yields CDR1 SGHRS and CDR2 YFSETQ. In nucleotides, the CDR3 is TGCGCCAGCAGCCCCAGGGGGCTGGATGGCTACACCTTC. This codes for CASSPRGLDGYTF.